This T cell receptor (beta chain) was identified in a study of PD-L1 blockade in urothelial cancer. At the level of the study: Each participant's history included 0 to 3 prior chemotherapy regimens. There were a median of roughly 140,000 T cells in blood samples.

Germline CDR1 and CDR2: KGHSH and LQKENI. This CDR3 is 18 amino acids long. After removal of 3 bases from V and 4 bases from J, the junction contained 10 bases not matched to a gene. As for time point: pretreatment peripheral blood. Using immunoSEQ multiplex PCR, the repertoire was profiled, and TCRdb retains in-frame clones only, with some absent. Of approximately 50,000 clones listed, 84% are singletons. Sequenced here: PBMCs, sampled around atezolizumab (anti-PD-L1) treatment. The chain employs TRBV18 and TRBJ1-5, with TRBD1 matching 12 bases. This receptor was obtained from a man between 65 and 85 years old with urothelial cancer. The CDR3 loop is CASSPEGQGASRNQPQHF. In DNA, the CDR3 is TGTGCCAGCTCACCCGAGGGACAGGGGGCGTCAAGAAATCAGCCCCAGCATTTT.